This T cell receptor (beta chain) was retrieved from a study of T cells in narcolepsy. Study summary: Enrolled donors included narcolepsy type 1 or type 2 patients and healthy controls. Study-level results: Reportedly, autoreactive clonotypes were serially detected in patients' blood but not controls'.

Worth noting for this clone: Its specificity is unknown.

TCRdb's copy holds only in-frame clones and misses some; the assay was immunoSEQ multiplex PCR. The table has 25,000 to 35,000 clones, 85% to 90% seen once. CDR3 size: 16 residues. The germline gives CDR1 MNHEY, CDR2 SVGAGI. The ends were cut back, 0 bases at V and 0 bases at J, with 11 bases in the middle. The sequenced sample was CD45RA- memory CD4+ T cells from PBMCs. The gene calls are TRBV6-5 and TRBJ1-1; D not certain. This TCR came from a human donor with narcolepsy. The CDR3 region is CASSYSGSFMNTEAFF. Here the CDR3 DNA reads TGTGCCAGCAGTTACTCGGGCAGCTTCATGAACACTGAAGCTTTCTTT.